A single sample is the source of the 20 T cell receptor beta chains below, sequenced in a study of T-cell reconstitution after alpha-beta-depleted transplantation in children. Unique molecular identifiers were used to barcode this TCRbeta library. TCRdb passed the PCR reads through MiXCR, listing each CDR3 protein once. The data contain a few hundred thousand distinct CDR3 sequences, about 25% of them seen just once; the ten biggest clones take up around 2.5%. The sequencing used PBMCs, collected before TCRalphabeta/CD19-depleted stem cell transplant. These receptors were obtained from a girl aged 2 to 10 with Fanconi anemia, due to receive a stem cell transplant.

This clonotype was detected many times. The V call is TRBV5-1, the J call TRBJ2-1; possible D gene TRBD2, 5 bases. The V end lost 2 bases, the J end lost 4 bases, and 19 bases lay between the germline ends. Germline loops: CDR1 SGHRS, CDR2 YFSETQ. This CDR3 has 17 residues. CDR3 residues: CASSFSLPTKTYNEQFF. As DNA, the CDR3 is TGCGCCAGCAGCTTTAGTCTGCCGACTAAAACATACAATGAGCAGTTCTTC.

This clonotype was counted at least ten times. Here the CDR3 reads CASSGGVPYNEQFF. In DNA form, the CDR3 reads TGCGCCAGCAGCGGCGGGGTGCCCTACAATGAGCAGTTCTTC. The chain carries TRBV5-1 and TRBJ2-1; D may be TRBD2 (6 bases). Germline V gene lookup returns CDR1 SGHRS and CDR2 YFSETQ. CDR3 length: 14 residues. V was shortened by 4 bases and J by 2 bases, with 10 bases between the two germline ends.

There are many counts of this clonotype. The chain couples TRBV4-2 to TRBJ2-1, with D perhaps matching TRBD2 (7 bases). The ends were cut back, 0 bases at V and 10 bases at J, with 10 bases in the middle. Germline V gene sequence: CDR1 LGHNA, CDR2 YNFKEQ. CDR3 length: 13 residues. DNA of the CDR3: TGTGCCAGCAGCCAAGAGGAGGGGGGGGAGCAGTTCTTC. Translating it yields CASSQEEGGEQFF.

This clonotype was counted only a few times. The CDR3 is CAWSVRGQGYEQYF. In nucleotides, the CDR3 is TGTGCCTGGAGTGTACGTGGGCAGGGGTACGAGCAGTACTTC. The rearrangement uses TRBV30 and TRBJ2-7, with D perhaps matching TRBD1 (6 bases). Germline V CDR1 and CDR2: GTSNPN, SVGIG (reference sequence). The ends were cut back, 0 bases at V and 4 bases at J, with 13 bases in the middle. The CDR3 has 14 residues.

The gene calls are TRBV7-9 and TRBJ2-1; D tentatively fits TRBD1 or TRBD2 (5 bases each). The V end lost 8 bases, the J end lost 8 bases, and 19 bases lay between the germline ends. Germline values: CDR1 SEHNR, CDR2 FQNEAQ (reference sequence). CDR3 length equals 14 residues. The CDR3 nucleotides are TGTGCCAGCTCTCATCAGCTATCGGGGCATGAGCAGTTCTTC. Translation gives CASSHQLSGHEQFF.

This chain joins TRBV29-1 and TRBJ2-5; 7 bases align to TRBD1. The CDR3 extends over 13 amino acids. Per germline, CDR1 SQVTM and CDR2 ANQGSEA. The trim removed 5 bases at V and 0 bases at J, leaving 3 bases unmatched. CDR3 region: CSVTGENQETQYF. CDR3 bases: TGCAGCGTTACAGGGGAGAACCAAGAGACCCAGTACTTC.

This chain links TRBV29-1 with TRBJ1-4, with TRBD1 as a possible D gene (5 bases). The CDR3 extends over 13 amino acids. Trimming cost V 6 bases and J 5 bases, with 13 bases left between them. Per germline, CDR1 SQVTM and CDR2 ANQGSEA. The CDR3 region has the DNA TGCAGCGTGTGGGACGGATTCAATGAAAAACTGTTTTTT. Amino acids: CSVWDGFNEKLFF.

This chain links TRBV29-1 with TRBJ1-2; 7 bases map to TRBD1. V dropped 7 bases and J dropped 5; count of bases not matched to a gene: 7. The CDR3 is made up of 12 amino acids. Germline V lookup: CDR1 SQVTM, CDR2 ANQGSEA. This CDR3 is CSASTGRYGYTF. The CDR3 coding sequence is TGCAGCGCCTCGACAGGGAGGTATGGCTACACCTTC. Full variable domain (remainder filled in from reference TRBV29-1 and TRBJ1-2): SAVISQKPSRDICQRGTSLTIQCQVDSQVTMMFWYRQQPGQSLTLIATANQGSEATYESGFVIDKFPISRPNLTFSTLTVSNMSPEDSSIYLCSASTGRYGYTFGSGTRLTVV.

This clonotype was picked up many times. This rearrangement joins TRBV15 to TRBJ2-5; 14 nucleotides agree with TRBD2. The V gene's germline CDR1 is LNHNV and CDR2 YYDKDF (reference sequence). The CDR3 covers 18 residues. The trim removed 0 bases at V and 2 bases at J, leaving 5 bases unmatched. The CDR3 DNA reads TGTGCCACCAGCAGAGATAGACTAGCGGGAGGGTCACAAGAGACCCAGTACTTC. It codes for CATSRDRLAGGSQETQYF.

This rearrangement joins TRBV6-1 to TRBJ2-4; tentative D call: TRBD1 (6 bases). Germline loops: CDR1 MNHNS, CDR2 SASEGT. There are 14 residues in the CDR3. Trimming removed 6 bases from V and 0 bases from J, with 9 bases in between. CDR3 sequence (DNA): TGTGCCAGCAGGCCGACAGGAGCCAAAAACATTCAGTACTTC. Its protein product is CASRPTGAKNIQYF.

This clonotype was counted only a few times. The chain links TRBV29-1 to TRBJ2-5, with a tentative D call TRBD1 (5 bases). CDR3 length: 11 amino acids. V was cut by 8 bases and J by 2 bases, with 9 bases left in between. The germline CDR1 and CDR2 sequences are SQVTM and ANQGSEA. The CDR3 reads CSSRQQETQYF. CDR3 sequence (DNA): TGCAGCTCTAGACAGCAAGAGACCCAGTACTTC. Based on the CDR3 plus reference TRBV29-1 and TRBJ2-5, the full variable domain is SAVISQKPSRDICQRGTSLTIQCQVDSQVTMMFWYRQQPGQSLTLIATANQGSEATYESGFVIDKFPISRPNLTFSTLTVSNMSPEDSSIYLCSSRQQETQYFGPGTRLLVL.

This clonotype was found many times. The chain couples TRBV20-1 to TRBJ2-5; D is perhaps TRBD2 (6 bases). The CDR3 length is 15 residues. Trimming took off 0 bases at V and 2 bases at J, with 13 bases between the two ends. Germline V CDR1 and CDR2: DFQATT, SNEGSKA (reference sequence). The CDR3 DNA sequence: TGCAGTGCTAGAGATAAACTAGCTTCTCAAGAGACCCAGTACTTC. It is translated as CSARDKLASQETQYF.

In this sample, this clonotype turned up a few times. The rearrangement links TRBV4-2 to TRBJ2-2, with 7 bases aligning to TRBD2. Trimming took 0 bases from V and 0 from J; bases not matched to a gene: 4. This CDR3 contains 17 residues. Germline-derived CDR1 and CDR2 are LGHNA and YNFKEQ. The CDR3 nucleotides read TGTGCCAGCAGCCAAGATAGCAGCGGGGCGAACACCGGGGAGCTGTTTTTT. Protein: CASSQDSSGANTGELFF.

CDR3 DNA sequence: TGCAGTGCTAGTTTGCTCGGAGATACGCAGTATTTT. Protein product: CSASLLGDTQYF. This sequence joins TRBV20-1 and TRBJ2-3; D not resolved. This CDR3 has 12 residues. Per germline, CDR1 DFQATT and CDR2 SNEGSKA (reference sequence). Trimming took off 3 bases at V and 5 bases at J, with 9 bases between the two ends.

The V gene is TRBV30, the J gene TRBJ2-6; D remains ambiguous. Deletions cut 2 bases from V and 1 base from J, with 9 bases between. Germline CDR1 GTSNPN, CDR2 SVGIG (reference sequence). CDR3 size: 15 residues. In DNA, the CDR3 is TGTGCCTGGAGTAAAGGGCTATCTGGGGCCAACGTCCTGACTTTC. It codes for CAWSKGLSGANVLTF.

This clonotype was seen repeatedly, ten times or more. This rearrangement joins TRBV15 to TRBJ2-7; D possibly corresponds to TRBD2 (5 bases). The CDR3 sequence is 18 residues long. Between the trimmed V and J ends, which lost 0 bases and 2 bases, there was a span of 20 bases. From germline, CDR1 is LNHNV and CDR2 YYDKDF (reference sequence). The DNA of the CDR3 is TGTGCCACCAGCAGAGAGACTGACCCGGGAATCTCTACCTACGAGCAGTACTTC. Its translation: CATSRETDPGISTYEQYF.

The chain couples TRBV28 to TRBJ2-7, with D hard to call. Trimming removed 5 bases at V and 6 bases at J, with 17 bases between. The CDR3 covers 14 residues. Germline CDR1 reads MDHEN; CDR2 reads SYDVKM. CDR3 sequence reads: CASSPRLTPSEQYF. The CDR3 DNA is TGTGCCAGCAGTCCCCGACTTACGCCATCCGAGCAGTACTTC.

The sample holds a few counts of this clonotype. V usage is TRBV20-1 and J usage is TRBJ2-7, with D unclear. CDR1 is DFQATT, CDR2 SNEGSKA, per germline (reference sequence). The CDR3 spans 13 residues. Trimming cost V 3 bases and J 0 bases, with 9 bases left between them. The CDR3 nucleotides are TGCAGTGCTAGCCCGGACGTCTCCTACGAGCAGTACTTC. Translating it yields CSASPDVSYEQYF.

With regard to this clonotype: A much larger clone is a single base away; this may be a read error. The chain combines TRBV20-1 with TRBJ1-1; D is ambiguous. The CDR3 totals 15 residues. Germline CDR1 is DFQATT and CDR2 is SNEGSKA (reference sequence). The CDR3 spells CCARVAPTEGTEAFF. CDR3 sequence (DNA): TGCTGTGCTAGAGTTGCCCCAACGGAGGGAACTGAAGCTTTCTTT.

The CDR3: CASSFPGAGPTNEKLFF. As DNA, the CDR3 is TGTGCCAGCAGCTTCCCAGGTGCCGGGCCAACTAATGAAAAACTGTTTTTT. The gene calls are TRBV11-2 and TRBJ1-4; D remains ambiguous. The CDR3 length is 17 residues. Germline V gene data show CDR1 as SGHAT and CDR2 as FQNNGV. V was trimmed by 3 bases and J by 0 bases, leaving 14 bases between them.